A single T cell receptor (beta chain) is shown here with its context. It lacks a known antigen. No quality values exist for individual bases; no much larger clone is one base distant. The trial excluded patients who had a history of autoimmune disease or were on systemic immunosuppression. Peripheral blood for TCR sequencing was collected from all dose cohorts at baseline, on cycle 4 day 1, and on cycle 7 day 1. The samples were taken from a phase I, first-in-human, multicenter, open-label dose-escalation trial of ivuxolimab. Adults with locally advanced or metastatic head and neck squamous cell, hepatocellular, melanoma or renal cell carcinoma were enrolled in the trial. CD4+ and CD8+ T cells were sorted separately from peripheral blood before TCR sequencing. This sample was taken from a study of OX40 agonist ivuxolimab in advanced cancers. About the investigation overall: The costimulatory receptor OX40 (CD134) was targeted by ivuxolimab, a fully human IgG2 agonistic monoclonal antibody. Intravenous ivuxolimab was administered to patients every 2 weeks at six dose levels: 0.01, 0.1, 0.3, 1.5, 3 and 10 mg/kg. Partial responses occurred in three dose-escalation patients, of whom one had hepatocellular carcinoma and two had cutaneous melanoma. Of the roughly 52 dose-escalation patients, hepatocellular carcinoma was present in 19, melanoma in some 15, renal cell carcinoma in 9 and head and neck cancer in 9. The purpose of peripheral TCRbeta sequencing was to test whether ivuxolimab changed TCR sequence diversity and led to clonal T-cell expansion. In the dose-escalation cohort, 82.7% of patients were male, and the mean age was approximately 64 years, with a range of 23 to 79. Prior anti-PD-1, anti-PD-L1 or anti-CTLA-4 therapy was permitted, and checkpoint inhibitors had been received by around 40% of dose-escalation patients. The paper describes the monotherapy dose-escalation part (N = 52 patients) of the phase I trial of ivuxolimab.

Here is what the overall study found, with its caveats: Clonal expansion of both CD4+ and CD8+ blood T cells was observed from baseline to week 6 at doses 0.1 to 3.0 mg/kg. Low levels of normalized T-cell clonal expansion were also seen in some patients who did not respond. After ivuxolimab, expanded clones were on average more numerous among CD8+ T cells than among CD4+ T cells. The antigen specificity of the clonally expanded peripheral T cells was not determined. Partial responders in the 0.1-3.0 mg/kg groups had among the lowest normalized peripheral clonal expansion, especially among CD8+ T cells.

Genomic DNA was extracted from sorted cells for sequencing of the TCRbeta CDR3 region. The immunoSEQ Assay was used for sequencing of TCRbeta CDR3 regions. TCRdb re-hosts the immuneACCESS table, in-frame sequences only. Its copies lack some clones; in the studies checked, an unresolved V gene accounts for under half of them, and the cause for the rest is not known. In all, the sample holds tens of thousands of clones, and approximately 88% of those were seen once. Jointly, the top ten make up approximately 3% of the sample. Source: CD4+ or CD8+ T cells sorted from blood, taken in a trial of the OX40 agonist ivuxolimab. This clonotype originated in an adult with an advanced solid tumor such as melanoma, head and neck, liver or kidney cancer.

The CDR3 protein sequence reads: CASSIDRQGPYEQYF. The nucleotides are TGTGCCAGTAGTATAGATAGACAGGGACCCTACGAGCAGTACTTC. The chain joins TRBV19 to TRBJ2-7; 7 junctional bases match TRBD1. From the germline V gene (reference sequence), CDR1 is LNHDA and CDR2 is SQIVND. The germline V and J ends show losses of 0 bases and 2 bases respectively, and no gene match explains 4 bases of the junction. The CDR3 has 15 amino acids, counting the end cysteine and phenylalanine. Solely the CDR3 DNA is kept, with 45 bases framed from the first base.